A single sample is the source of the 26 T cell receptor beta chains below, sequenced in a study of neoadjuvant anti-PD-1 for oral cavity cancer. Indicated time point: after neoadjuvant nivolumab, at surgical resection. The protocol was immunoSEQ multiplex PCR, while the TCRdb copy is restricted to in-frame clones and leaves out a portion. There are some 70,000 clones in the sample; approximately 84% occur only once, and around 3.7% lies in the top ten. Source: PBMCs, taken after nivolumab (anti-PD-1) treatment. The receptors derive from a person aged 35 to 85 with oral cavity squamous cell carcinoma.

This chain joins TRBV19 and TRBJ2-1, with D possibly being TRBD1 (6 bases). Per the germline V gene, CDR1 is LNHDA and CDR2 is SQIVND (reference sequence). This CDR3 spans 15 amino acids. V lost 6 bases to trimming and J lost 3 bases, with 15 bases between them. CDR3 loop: CASRWKDSYYNEQFF. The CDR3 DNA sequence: TGTGCCAGTAGGTGGAAGGACAGTTACTACAATGAGCAGTTCTTC.

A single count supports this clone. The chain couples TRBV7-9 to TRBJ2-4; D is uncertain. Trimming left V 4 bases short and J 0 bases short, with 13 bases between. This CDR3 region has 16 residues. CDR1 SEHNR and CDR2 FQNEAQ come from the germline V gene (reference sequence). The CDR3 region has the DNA TGTGCCAGCAGCTCCGGACGGTCAATAGCCAAAAACATTCAGTACTTC. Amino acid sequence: CASSSGRSIAKNIQYF.

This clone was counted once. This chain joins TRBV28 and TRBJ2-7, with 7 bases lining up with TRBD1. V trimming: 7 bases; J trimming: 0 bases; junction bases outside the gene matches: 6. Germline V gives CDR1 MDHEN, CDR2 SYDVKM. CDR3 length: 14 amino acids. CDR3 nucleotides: TGTGCCAGCATCAAGGACAGGTTCTCCTACGAGCAGTACTTC. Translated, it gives CASIKDRFSYEQYF.

The CDR3 is CASSEGRNTEAFF. The CDR3 DNA sequence: TGCGCCAGCAGTGAGGGCAGAAACACTGAAGCTTTCTTT. The V call is TRBV10-2, the J call TRBJ1-1, with D unresolved. This CDR3 contains 13 residues. The V end was cut by 2 bases, the J end by 2 bases, with 6 bases between. Germline-derived CDR1 and CDR2 are WSHSY and SAAADI.

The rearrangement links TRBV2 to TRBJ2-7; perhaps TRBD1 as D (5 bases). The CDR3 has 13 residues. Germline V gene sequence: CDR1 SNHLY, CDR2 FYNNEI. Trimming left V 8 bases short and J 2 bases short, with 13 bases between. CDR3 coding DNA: TGTGCCAGCTTTAGGGGCCCCCCCTACGAGCAGTACTTC. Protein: CASFRGPPYEQYF.

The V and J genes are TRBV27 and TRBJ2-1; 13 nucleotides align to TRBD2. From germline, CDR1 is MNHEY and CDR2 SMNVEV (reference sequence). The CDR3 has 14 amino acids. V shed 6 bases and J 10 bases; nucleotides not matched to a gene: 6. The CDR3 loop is CASSGLAGEREQFF. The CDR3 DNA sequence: TGTGCCAGCAGCGGACTAGCGGGAGAGCGGGAGCAGTTCTTC.

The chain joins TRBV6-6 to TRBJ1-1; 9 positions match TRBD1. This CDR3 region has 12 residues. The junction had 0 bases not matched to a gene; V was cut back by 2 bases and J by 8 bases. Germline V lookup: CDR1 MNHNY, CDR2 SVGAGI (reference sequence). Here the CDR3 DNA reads TGTGCCAGCAGTTACGGGACAGGGGAAGCTTTCTTT. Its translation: CASSYGTGEAFF.

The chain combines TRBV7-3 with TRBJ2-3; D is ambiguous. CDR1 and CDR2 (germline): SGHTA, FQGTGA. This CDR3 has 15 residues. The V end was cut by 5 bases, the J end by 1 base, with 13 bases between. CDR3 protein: CASSLVGTGTDTQYF. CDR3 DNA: TGTGCCAGCAGCCTAGTTGGCACCGGCACAGATACGCAGTATTTT.

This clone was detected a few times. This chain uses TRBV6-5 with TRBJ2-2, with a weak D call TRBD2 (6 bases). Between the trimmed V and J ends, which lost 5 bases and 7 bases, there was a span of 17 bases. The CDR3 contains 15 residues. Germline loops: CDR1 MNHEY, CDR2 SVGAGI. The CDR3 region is CASSRVGGALGELFF. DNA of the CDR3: TGTGCCAGCAGTCGGGTGGGGGGAGCCCTCGGGGAGCTGTTTTTT.

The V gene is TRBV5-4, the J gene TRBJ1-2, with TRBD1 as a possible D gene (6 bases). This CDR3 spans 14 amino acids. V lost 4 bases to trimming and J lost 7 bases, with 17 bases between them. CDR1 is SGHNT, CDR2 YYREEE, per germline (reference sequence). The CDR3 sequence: CASSPKGGASGYTF. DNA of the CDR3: TGTGCCAGCAGCCCGAAAGGGGGGGCCTCTGGCTACACCTTC.

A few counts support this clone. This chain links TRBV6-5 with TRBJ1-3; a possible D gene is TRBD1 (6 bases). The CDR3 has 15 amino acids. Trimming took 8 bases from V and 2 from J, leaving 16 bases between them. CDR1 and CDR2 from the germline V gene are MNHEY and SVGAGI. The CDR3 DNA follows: TGTGCCAGCCTTCGGGGGCTTGGGGCTGGAAACACCATATATTTT. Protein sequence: CASLRGLGAGNTIYF.

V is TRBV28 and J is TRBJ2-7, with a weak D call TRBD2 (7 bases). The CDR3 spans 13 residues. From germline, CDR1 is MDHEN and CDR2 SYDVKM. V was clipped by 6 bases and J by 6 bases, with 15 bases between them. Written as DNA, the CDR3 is TGTGCCAGCAGCCCGGGAAGGGGGGGCGAGCAGTACTTC. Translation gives CASSPGRGGEQYF.

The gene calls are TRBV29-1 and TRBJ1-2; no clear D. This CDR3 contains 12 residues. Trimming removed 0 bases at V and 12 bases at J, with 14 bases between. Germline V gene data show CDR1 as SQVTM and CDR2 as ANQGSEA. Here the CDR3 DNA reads TGCAGCGTTGAAGATCAAGGGCAAGGGCACACCTTC. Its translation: CSVEDQGQGHTF.

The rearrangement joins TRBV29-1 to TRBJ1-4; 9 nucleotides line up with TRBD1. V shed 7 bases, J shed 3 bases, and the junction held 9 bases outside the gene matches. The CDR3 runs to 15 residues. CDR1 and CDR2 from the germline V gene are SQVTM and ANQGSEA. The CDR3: CSAGTGSVANEKLFF. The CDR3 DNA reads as TGCAGCGCTGGGACAGGGTCGGTGGCTAATGAAAAACTGTTTTTT.

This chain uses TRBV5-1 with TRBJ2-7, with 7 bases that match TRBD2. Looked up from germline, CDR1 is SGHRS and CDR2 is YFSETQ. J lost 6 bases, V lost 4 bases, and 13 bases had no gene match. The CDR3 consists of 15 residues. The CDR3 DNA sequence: TGCGCCAGCAGCCGCGTCGGGGAGGGAACGGGCGAGCAGTACTTC. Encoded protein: CASSRVGEGTGEQYF.

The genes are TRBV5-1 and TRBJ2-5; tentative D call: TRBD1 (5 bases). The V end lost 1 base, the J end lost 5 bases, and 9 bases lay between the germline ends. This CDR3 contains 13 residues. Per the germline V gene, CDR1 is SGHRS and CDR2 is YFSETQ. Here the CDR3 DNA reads TGCGCCAGCAGCTTGCCAGGGCGGGAGACCCAGTACTTC. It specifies CASSLPGRETQYF.

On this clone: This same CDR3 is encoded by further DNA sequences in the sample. In DNA, the CDR3 is TGTGCCAGCAGCGGGGGGAACTATGGCTACACCTTC. It is translated as CASSGGNYGYTF. V usage is TRBV2 and J usage is TRBJ1-2; tentative D call: TRBD1 (5 bases). The CDR3 length is 12 residues. Trimming cost V 6 bases and J 2 bases, with 7 bases left between them. The germline V gene encodes CDR1 SNHLY and CDR2 FYNNEI. Filled out from reference TRBV2 and TRBJ1-2, the complete variable domain reads EPEVTQTPSHQVTQMGQEVILRCVPISNHLYFYWYRQILGQKVEFLVSFYNNEISEKSEIFDDQFSVERPDGSNFTLKIRSTKLEDSAMYFCASSGGNYGYTFGSGTRLTVV.

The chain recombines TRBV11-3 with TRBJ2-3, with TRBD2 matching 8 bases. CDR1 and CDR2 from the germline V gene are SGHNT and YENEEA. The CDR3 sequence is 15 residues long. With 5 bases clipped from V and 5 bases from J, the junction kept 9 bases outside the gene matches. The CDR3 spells CASSPGVAGRDTQYF. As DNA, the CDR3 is TGTGCCAGCAGCCCCGGGGTAGCGGGACGAGATACGCAGTATTTT. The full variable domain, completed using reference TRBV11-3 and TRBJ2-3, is EAGVVQSPRYKIIEKKQPVAFWCNPISGHNTLYWYLQNLGQGPELLIRYENEEAVDDSQLPKDRFSAERLKGVDSTLKIQPAELGDSAVYLCASSPGVAGRDTQYFGPGTRLTVL.

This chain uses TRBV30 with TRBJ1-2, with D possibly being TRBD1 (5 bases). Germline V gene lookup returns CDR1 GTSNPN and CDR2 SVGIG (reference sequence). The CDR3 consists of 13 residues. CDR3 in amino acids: CAYRPGAGNGYTF. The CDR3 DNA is TGTGCTTATCGACCCGGGGCAGGTAATGGCTACACCTTC. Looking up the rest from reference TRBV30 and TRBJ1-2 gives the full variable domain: SQTIHQWPATLVQPVGSPLSLECTVEGTSNPNLYWYRQAAGRGLQLLFYSVGIGQISSEVPQNLSASRPQDRQFILSSKKLLLSDSGFYLCAYRPGAGNGYTFGSGTRLTVV.

The CDR3 DNA follows: TGTGCCAGCAGCGCCTCCGGGACAGGGCCATTAACTAACTATGGCTACACCTTC. This encodes CASSASGTGPLTNYGYTF. V and J are TRBV9 and TRBJ1-2; the match to TRBD1 covers 9 bases. V lost 3 bases and J lost 0; bases outside the gene matches: 12. This CDR3 has 18 residues. Germline CDR1 SGDLS, CDR2 YYNGEE. Supplemented by reference TRBV9 and TRBJ1-2, the full variable domain reads DSGVTQTPKHLITATGQRVTLRCSPRSGDLSVYWYQQSLDQGLQFLIQYYNGEERAKGNILERFSAQQFPDLHSELNLSSLELGDSALYFCASSASGTGPLTNYGYTFGSGTRLTVV.

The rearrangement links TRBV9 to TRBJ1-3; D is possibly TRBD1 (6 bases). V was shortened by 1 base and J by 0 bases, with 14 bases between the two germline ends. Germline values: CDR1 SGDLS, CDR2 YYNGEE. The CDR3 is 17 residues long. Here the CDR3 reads CASSVRQAGYSGNTIYF. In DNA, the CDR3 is TGTGCCAGCAGCGTACGACAGGCGGGATACTCTGGAAACACCATATATTTT.

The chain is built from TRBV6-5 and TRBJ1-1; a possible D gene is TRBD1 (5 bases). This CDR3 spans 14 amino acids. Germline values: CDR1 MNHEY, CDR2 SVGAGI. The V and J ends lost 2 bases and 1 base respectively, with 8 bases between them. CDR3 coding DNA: TGTGCCAGCAGTTACCAGGGAAAGAACACTGAAGCTTTCTTT. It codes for CASSYQGKNTEAFF.

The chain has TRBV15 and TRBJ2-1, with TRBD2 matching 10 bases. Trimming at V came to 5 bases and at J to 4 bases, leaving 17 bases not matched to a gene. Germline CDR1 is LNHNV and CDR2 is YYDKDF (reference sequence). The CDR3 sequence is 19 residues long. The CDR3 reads CATSAHKLNLAGEYNEQFF. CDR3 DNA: TGTGCCACCAGCGCCCATAAGCTAAATCTAGCGGGAGAATACAATGAGCAGTTCTTC.

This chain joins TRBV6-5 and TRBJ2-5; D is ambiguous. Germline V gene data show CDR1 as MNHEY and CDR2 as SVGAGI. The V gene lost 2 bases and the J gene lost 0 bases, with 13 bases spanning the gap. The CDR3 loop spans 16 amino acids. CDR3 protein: CASSYGRPQNQETQYF. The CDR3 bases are TGTGCCAGCAGTTACGGCAGACCTCAAAACCAAGAGACCCAGTACTTC.

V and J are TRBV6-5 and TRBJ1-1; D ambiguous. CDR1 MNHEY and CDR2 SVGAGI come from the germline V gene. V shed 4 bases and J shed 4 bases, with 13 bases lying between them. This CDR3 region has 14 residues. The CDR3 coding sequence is TGTGCCAGCAGTTCTGGGGTTTTTGGCACTGAAGCTTTCTTT. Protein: CASSSGVFGTEAFF.

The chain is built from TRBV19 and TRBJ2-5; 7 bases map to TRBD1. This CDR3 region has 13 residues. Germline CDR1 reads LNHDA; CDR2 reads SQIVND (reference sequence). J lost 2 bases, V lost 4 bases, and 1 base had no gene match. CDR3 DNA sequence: TGTGCCAGTAGTAGGACAGGACAAGAGACCCAGTACTTC. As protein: CASSRTGQETQYF.